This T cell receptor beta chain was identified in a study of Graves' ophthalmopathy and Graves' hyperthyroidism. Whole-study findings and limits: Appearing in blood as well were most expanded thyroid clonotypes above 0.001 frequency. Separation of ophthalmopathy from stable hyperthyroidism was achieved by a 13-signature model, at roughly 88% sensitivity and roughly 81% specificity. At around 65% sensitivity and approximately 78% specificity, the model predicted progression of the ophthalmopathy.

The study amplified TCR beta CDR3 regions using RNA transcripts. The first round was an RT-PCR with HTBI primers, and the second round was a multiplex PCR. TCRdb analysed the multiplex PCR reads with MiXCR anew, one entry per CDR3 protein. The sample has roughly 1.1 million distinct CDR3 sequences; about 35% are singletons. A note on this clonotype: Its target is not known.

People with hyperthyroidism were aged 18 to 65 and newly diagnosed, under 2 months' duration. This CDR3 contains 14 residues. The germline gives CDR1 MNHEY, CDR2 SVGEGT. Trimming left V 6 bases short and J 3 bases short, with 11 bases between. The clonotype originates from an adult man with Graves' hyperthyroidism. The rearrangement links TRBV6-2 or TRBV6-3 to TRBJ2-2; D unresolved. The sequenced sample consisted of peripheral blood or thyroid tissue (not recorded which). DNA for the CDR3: TGTGCCAGCAGGGCCCGAAGCTACACCGGGGAGCTGTTTTTT. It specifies CASRARSYTGELFF.